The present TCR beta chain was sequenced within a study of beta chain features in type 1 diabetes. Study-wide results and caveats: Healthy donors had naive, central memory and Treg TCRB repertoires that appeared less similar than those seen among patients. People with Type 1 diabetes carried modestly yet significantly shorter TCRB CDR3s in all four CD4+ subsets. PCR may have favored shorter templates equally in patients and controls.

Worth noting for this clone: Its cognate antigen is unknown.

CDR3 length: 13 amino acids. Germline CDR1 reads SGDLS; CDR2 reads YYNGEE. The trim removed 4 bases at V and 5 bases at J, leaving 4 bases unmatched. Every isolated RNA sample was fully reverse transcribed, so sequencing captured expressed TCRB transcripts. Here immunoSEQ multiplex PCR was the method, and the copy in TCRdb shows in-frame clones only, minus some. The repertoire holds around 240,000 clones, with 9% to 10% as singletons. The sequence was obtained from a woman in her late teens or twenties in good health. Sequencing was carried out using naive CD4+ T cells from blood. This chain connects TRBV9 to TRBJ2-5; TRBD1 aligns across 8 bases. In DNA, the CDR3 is TGTGCCAGCAGCTTGACAGGGGCGGAGACCCAGTACTTC. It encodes CASSLTGAETQYF.